This TCR beta chain was profiled in a study of radiotherapy plus CTLA-4 blockade in lung cancer. Overall study context: 15% to 20% of enrolled patients responded objectively, and more than 30% had disease control.

The CDR3 loop spans 15 amino acids. The J segment lost 10 bases and the V segment lost 6 bases, leaving 14 bases of the junction unmatched. Per germline, CDR1 MDHEN and CDR2 SYDVKM. Details on this clone: The antigen is not known.

Using immunoSEQ multiplex PCR, the repertoire was profiled, and TCRdb retains in-frame clones only, with some absent. Of about 85,000 clones in the sample, approximately 86% are singletons; the top ten hold more than 2%. Findings and caveats of the study: The authors reported that early blood T cell clone dynamics, with interferon-beta, best predicted response. Radiotherapy was combined with ipilimumab, and tumor-derived TCR clones then expanded in blood.

Enrolled patients, whose metastatic non-small-cell lung cancer was chemo-refractory, received focal radiation plus CTLA-4 blockade with ipilimumab. Specimen: peripheral blood, collected from a patient treated with radiotherapy plus ipilimumab. This chain links TRBV28 with TRBJ2-1; TRBD2 matches at 8 bases. This receptor was obtained from a human donor with non-small cell lung cancer who had a partial response to radiotherapy plus ipilimumab. CDR3 in amino acids: CASSLYLSGSNEQFF. The CDR3, as DNA: TGTGCCAGCAGCCTGTACTTAAGCGGGAGTAACGAGCAGTTCTTC.